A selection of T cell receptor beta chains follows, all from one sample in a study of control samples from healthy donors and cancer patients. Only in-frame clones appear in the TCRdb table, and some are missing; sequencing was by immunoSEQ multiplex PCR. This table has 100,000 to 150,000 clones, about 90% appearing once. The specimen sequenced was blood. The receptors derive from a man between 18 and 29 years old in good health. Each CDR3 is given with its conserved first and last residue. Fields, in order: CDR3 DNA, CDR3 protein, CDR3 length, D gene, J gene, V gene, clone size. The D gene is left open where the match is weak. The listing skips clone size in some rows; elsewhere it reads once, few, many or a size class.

cdr3_nt: TGCGCCAGCCAGCGGGAGGCCTCCTCCTACGAGCAGTACTTC
cdr3_aa: CASQREASSYEQYF
cdr3_length: 14
d_call: TRBD2
j_call: TRBJ2-7
v_call: TRBV5-1
clone_size: NA

cdr3_nt: TGTGCCAGCAGCTTAGATCGAGGGACCCTCTATGGCTACACCTTC
cdr3_aa: CASSLDRGTLYGYTF
cdr3_length: 15
d_call: NA
j_call: TRBJ1-2
v_call: TRBV7-2
clone_size: NA

cdr3_nt: TGTGCCAGCAGCTTAGAAGGCCTCCCAGGCGACTATGGCTACACCTTC
cdr3_aa: CASSLEGLPGDYGYTF
cdr3_length: 16
d_call: NA
j_call: TRBJ1-2
v_call: TRBV7-8
clone_size: NA

cdr3_nt: TGTGCCATCAGCCCGGACAGGGGAGCAACTAATGAAAAACTGTTTTTT
cdr3_aa: CAISPDRGATNEKLFF
cdr3_length: 16
d_call: TRBD1
j_call: TRBJ1-4
v_call: TRBV10-3
clone_size: NA

cdr3_nt: TGCGCCAGCAGCCAAGTCAGTCTAGCGGGGGCCCCCGACAATGAGCAGTTCTTC
cdr3_aa: CASSQVSLAGAPDNEQFF
cdr3_length: 18
d_call: TRBD2
j_call: TRBJ2-1
v_call: TRBV4-1
clone_size: NA

cdr3_nt: TGTGCCAGCAGCCCAGGACAGGGCTCATCCAATCAGCCCCAGCATTTT
cdr3_aa: CASSPGQGSSNQPQHF
cdr3_length: 16
d_call: TRBD1
j_call: TRBJ1-5
v_call: TRBV9
clone_size: NA

cdr3_nt: TGTGCCAGCAGTTCATTGGGGTTACGGGGGAACACTGAAGCTTTCTTT
cdr3_aa: CASSSLGLRGNTEAFF
cdr3_length: 16
d_call: NA
j_call: TRBJ1-1
v_call: TRBV27
clone_size: NA

cdr3_nt: TGTGCCAGCAGGAAGGTATCAGATACGCAGTATTTT
cdr3_aa: CASRKVSDTQYF
cdr3_length: 12
d_call: NA
j_call: TRBJ2-3
v_call: TRBV25-1
clone_size: NA

cdr3_nt: TGTGCCAGCAGCCTCCAGGGCCGAGGCAATCAGCCCCAGCATTTT
cdr3_aa: CASSLQGRGNQPQHF
cdr3_length: 15
d_call: NA
j_call: TRBJ1-5
v_call: TRBV3-1/TRBV3-2
clone_size: NA

cdr3_nt: TGTGCCAGCAGTCGAACACCCAAACACACAGATACGCAGTATTTT
cdr3_aa: CASSRTPKHTDTQYF
cdr3_length: 15
d_call: NA
j_call: TRBJ2-3
v_call: TRBV6-4
clone_size: once

cdr3_nt: TGTGCCAGCAGCTTATCCCTGGCAGGGACTATTGGGGGGACCCAGTACTTC
cdr3_aa: CASSLSLAGTIGGTQYF
cdr3_length: 17
d_call: TRBD2
j_call: TRBJ2-5
v_call: TRBV7-2
clone_size: NA

cdr3_nt: TGTGCCAGCAGCCCCCCCGGCGCATACCAAGAGACCCAGTACTTC
cdr3_aa: CASSPPGAYQETQYF
cdr3_length: 15
d_call: NA
j_call: TRBJ2-5
v_call: TRBV7-2
clone_size: NA

cdr3_nt: TGTGCCAGCACCCTACTGAGTAGGGGTAGTAACGGCTACACCTTC
cdr3_aa: CASTLLSRGSNGYTF
cdr3_length: 15
d_call: NA
j_call: TRBJ1-2
v_call: TRBV6-5
clone_size: NA

cdr3_nt: TGTGCCAGCAGCGCTAACTATGGCTACACCTTC
cdr3_aa: CASSANYGYTF
cdr3_length: 11
d_call: NA
j_call: TRBJ1-2
v_call: TRBV9
clone_size: NA